Listed below are T cell receptor beta chains from one sample, sequenced in a study of blood T cell repertoires in COVID-19. The protocol was immunoSEQ multiplex PCR, while the TCRdb copy is restricted to in-frame clones and leaves out a portion. This table has about 50,000 clones, roughly 90% appearing once. The sequenced material came from peripheral blood. The receptors come from a human donor in a cohort sampled during active COVID-19. The CDR3 runs from the conserved cysteine through the conserved F or W. The D gene is left open where the match is weak. The size field is filled for only some rows; it gives once, few, many or a size class.

J | size | D | V | CDR3 | DNA
TRBJ1-2 | - | - | TRBV6-1 | CASSDTVHYGYTF | TGTGCCAGCAGTGATACAGTCCACTATGGCTACACCTTC
TRBJ2-3 | - | TRBD2 | TRBV3-1/TRBV3-2 | CASSQDGGRHTQYF | TGTGCCAGCAGCCAAGATGGCGGGAGGCATACGCAGTATTTT
TRBJ1-2 | - | TRBD1 | TRBV27 | CASRLTGGGYTF | TGTGCCAGCAGATTGACAGGGGGGGGCTACACCTTC
TRBJ2-7 | - | - | TRBV2 | CARRRAGSYEQYF | TGTGCCAGACGCAGGGCGGGGAGCTACGAGCAGTACTTC
TRBJ2-1 | once | TRBD2 | TRBV4-3 | CASSQAGVTSGRVEEQFF | TGCGCCAGCAGCCAGGCTGGGGTGACTAGCGGGAGGGTGGAGGAGCAGTTCTTC
TRBJ2-7 | - | - | TRBV5-6 | CASSRGHYEQYF | TGTGCCAGCAGCAGGGGACACTACGAGCAGTACTTC
TRBJ2-2 | few | - | TRBV6-4 | CASSDLGTGELFF | TGTGCCAGCAGCGACCTCGGGACCGGGGAGCTGTTTTTT
TRBJ2-1 | once | TRBD2 | TRBV20-1 | CSASRLAGGVDNEQFF | TGCAGTGCTAGTCGGTTAGCGGGGGGAGTCGACAATGAGCAGTTCTTC
TRBJ2-2 | - | - | TRBV9 | CASSPLRETNTGELFF | TGTGCCAGCAGCCCTCTGAGGGAGACCAACACCGGGGAGCTGTTTTTT
TRBJ2-3 | - | - | TRBV5-1 | CASSPDQGADTQYF | TGCGCCAGCAGCCCCGACCAAGGGGCAGATACGCAGTATTTT
TRBJ1-4 | - | - | TRBV29-1 | CSVAKTGNNEKLFF | TGCAGCGTTGCTAAAACGGGAAATAATGAAAAACTGTTTTTT
TRBJ1-1 | - | - | TRBV7-9 | CASSAAGTEAFF | TGTGCCAGCAGCGCAGCCGGGACAGAAGCTTTCTTT
TRBJ2-7 | - | - | TRBV12-3/TRBV12-4 | CASSVQGYEQYF | TGTGCCAGCAGTGTACAGGGTTACGAGCAGTACTTC
TRBJ1-4 | - | - | TRBV5-6 | CASSLWLGLDEKLFF | TGTGCCAGCAGCTTGTGGTTGGGGCTGGATGAAAAACTGTTTTTT
TRBJ1-1 | - | - | TRBV7-9 | CASSFQGNTEAFF | TGTGCCAGCAGCTTTCAGGGAAACACTGAAGCTTTCTTT
TRBJ2-2 | - | - | TRBV7-9 | CASRGASPSGELFF | TGTGCCAGCCGGGGGGCTAGCCCGTCCGGGGAGCTGTTTTTT